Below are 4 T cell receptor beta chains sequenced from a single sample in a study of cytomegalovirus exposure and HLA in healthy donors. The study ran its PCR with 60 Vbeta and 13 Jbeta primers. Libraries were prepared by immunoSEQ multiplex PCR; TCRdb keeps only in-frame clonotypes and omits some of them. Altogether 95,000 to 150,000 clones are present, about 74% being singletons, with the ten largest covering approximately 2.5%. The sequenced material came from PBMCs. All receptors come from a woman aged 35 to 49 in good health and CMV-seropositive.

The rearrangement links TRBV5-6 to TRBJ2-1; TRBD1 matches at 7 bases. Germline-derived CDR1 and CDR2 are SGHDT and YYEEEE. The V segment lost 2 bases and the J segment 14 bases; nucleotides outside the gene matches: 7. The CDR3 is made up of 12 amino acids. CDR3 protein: CASSFGTAPEFF. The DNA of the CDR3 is TGTGCCAGCAGCTTTGGGACAGCTCCAGAGTTCTTC.

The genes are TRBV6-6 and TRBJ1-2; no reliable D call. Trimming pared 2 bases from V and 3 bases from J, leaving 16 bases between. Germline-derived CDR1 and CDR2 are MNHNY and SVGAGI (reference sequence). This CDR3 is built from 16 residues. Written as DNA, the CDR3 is TGTGCCAGCAGTTACGGGGAGGGCGGGTATCACTATGGCTACACCTTC. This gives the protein CASSYGEGGYHYGYTF.

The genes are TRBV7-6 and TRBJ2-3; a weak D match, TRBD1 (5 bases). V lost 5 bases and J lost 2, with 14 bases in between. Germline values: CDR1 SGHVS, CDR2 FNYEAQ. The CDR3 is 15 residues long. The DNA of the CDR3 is TGTGCCAGCAGCCCCCGTGGGGCGTCCACAGATACGCAGTATTTT. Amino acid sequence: CASSPRGASTDTQYF. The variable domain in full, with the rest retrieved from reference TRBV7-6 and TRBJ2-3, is GAGVSQSPRYKVTKRGQDVALRCDPISGHVSLYWYRQALGQGPEFLTYFNYEAQQDKSGLPNDRFSAERPEGSISTLTIQRTEQRDSAMYRCASSPRGASTDTQYFGPGTRLTVL.

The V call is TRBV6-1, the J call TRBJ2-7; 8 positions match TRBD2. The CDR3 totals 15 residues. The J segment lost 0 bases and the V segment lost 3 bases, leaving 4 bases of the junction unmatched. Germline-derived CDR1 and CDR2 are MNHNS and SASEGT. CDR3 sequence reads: CASSDTGTSSYEQYF. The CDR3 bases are TGTGCCAGCAGTGACACCGGGACTAGCTCCTACGAGCAGTACTTC.